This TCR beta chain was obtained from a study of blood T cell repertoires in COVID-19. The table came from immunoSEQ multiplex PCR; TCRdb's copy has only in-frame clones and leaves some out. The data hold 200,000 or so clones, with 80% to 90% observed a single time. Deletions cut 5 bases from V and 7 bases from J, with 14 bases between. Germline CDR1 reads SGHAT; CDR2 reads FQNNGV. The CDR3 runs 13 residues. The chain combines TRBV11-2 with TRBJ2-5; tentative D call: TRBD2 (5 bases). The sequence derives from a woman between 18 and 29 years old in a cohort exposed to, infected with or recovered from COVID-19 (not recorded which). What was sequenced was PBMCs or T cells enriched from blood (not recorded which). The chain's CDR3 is CASSPASGGTQYF. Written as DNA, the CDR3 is TGTGCCAGCAGCCCCGCCAGCGGCGGGACCCAGTACTTC. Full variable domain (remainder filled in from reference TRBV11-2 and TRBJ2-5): EAGVAQSPRYKIIEKRQSVAFWCNPISGHATLYWYQQILGQGPKLLIQFQNNGVVDDSQLPKDRFSAERLKGVDSTLKIQPAKLEDSAVYLCASSPASGGTQYFGPGTRLLVL.